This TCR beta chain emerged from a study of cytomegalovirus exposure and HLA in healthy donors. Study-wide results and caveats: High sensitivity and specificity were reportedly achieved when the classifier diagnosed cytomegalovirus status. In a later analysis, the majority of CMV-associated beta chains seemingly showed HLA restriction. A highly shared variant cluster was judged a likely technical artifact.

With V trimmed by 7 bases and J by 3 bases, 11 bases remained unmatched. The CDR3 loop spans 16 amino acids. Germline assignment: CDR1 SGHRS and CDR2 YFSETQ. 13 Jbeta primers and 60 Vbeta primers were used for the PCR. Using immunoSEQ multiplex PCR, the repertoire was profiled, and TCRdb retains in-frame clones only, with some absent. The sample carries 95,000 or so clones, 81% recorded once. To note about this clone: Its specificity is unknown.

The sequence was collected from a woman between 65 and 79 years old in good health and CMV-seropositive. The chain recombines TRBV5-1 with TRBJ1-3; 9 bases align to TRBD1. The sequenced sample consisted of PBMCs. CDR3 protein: CASHKGQGTDGNTIYF. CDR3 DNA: TGCGCCAGCCATAAGGGACAGGGAACGGATGGAAACACCATATATTTT.